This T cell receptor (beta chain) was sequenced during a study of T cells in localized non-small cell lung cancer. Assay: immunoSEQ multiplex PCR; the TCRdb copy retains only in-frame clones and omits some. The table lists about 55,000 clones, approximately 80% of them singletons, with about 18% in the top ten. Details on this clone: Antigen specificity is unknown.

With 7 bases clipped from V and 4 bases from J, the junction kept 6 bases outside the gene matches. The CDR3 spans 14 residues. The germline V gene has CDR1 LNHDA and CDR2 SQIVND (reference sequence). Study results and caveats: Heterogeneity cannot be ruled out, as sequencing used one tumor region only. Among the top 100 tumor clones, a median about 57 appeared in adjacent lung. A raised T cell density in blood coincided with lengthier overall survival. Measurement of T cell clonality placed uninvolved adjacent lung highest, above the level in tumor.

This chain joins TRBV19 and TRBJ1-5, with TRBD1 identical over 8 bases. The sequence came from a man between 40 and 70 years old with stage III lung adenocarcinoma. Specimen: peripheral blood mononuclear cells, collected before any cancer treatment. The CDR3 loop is CASIGQGRNQPQHF. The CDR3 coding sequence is TGTGCCAGTATTGGACAGGGTAGAAATCAGCCCCAGCATTTT. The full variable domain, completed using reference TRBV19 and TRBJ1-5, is DGGITQSPKYLFRKEGQNVTLSCEQNLNHDAMYWYRQDPGQGLRLIYYSQIVNDFQKGDIAEGYSVSREKKESFPLTVTSAQKNPTAFYLCASIGQGRNQPQHFGDGTRLSIL.